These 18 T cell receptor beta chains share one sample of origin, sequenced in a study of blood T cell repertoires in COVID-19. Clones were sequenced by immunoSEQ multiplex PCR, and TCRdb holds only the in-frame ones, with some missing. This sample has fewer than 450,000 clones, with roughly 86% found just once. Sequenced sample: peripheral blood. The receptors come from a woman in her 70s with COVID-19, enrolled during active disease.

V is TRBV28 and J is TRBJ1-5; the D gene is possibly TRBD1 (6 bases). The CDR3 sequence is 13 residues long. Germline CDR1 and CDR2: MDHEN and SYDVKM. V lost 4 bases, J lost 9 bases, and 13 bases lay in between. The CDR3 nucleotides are TGTGCCAGCAGTTCAAAACAGGGTACGCCCCAGCATTTT. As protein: CASSSKQGTPQHF.

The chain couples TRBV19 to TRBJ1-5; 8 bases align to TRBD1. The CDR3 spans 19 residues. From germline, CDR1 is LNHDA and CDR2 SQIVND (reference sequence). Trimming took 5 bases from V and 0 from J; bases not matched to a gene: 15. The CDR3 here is CASSSGKATGGSSNQPQHF. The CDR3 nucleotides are TGTGCCAGTAGTTCCGGGAAAGCCACAGGGGGGAGTAGCAATCAGCCCCAGCATTTT.

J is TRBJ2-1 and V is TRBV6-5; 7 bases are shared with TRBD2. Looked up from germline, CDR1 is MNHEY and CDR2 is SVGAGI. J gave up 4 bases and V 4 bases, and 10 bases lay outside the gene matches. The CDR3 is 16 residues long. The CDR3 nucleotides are TGTGCCAGCAGTTCGCCTTTGGGGCGGGGGTACAATGAGCAGTTCTTC. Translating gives CASSSPLGRGYNEQFF.

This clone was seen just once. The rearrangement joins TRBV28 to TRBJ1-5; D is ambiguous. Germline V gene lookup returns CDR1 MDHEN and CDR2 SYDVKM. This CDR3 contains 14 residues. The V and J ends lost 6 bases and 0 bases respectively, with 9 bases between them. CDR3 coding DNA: TGTGCCAGCAGCCCGAGATATAGCAATCAGCCCCAGCATTTT. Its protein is CASSPRYSNQPQHF.

CDR3 nucleotide sequence: TGTGCCACCATGGCGCAACAGGGAACTGAAGCTTTCTTT. Protein product: CATMAQQGTEAFF. The V call is TRBV24-1, the J call TRBJ1-1; D possibly corresponds to TRBD1 (6 bases). The V gene's germline CDR1 is KGHDR and CDR2 SFDVKD. The germline V and J ends were trimmed by 8 bases and 5 bases, with 14 bases remaining between them. The CDR3 sequence is 13 residues long.

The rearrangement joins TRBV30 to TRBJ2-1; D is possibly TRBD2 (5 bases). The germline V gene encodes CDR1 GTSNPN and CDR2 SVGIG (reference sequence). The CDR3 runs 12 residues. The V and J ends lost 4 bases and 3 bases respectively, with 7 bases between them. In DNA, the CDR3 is TGTGCCTGGAACCGGGACTACAATGAGCAGTTCTTC. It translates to CAWNRDYNEQFF.

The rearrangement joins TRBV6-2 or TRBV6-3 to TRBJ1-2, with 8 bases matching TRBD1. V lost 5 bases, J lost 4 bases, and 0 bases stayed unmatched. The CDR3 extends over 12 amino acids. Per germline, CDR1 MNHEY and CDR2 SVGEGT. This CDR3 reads CASSDRGYGYTF. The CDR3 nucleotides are TGTGCCAGCAGTGACAGGGGCTATGGCTACACCTTC.

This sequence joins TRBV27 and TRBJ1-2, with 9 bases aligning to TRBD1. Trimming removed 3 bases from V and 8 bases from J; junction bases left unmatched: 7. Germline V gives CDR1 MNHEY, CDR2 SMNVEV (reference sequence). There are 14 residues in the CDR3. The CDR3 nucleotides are TGTGCCAGCAGTTTCACGAGGACAGGGGAAGGCTACACCTTC. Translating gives CASSFTRTGEGYTF.

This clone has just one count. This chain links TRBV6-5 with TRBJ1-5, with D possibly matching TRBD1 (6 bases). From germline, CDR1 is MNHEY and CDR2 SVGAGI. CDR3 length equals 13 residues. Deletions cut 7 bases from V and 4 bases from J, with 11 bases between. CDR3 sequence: CASTGVANQPQHF. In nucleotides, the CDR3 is TGTGCCAGCACAGGGGTCGCAAATCAGCCCCAGCATTTT.

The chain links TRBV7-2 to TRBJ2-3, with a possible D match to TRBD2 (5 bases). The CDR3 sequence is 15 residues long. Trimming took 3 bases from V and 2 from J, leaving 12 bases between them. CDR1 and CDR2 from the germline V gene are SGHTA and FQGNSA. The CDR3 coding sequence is TGTGCCAGCAGCTTCCCGACTACCACCACAGATACGCAGTATTTT. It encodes CASSFPTTTTDTQYF.

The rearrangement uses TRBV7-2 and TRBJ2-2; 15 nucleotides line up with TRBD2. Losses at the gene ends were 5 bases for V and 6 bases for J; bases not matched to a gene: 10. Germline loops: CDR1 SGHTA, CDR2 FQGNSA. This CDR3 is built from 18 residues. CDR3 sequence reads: CASSAPGLAGGVPGELFF. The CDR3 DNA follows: TGTGCCAGCAGCGCGCCGGGACTAGCGGGGGGTGTTCCCGGGGAGCTGTTTTTT.

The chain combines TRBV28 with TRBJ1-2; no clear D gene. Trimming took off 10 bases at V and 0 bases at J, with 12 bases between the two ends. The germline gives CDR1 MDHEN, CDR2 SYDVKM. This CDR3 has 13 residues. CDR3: CAIQDKSNYGYTF. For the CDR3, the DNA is TGTGCCATCCAAGACAAGTCTAACTATGGCTACACCTTC.

The CDR3 bases are TGCGCCAGCAGCCTAACCCGGGACAGGTTGGTCGGGCACACTGAAGCTTTCTTT. Its protein product is CASSLTRDRLVGHTEAFF. The rearrangement uses TRBV4-1 and TRBJ1-1, with 8 positions matching TRBD1. The germline CDR1 and CDR2 sequences are MGHRA and YSYEKL. The V and J ends lost 4 bases and 3 bases, in that order; junction bases with no gene match: 16. This CDR3 contains 18 residues.

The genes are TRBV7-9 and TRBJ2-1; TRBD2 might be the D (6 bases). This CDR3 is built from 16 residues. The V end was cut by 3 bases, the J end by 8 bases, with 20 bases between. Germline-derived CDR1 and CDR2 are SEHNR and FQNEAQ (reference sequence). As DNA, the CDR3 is TGTGCCAGCAGCTTCGAATGGGATGGGAGGCGGGATGAGCAGTTCTTC. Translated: CASSFEWDGRRDEQFF.

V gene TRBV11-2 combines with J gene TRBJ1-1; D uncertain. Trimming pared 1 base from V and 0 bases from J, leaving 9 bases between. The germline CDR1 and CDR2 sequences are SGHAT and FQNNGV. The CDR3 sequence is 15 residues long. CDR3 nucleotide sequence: TGTGCCAGCAGCTTAGGTAGCGGGATGAACACTGAAGCTTTCTTT. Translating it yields CASSLGSGMNTEAFF.

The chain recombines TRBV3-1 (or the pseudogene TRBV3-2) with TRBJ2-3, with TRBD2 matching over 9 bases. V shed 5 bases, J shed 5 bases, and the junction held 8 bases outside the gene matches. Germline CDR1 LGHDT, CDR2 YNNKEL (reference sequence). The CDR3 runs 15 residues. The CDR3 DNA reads TGTGCCAGCAGCTTACGCGGGGGGGCCGTAGATACGCAGTATTTT. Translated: CASSLRGGAVDTQYF.

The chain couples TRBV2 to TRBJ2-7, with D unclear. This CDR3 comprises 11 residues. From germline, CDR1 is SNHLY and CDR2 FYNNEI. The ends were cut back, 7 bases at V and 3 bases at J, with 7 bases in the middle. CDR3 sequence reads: CASTPVYEQYF. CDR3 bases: TGTGCCAGCACCCCCGTCTACGAGCAGTACTTC. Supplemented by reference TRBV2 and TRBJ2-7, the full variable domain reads EPEVTQTPSHQVTQMGQEVILRCVPISNHLYFYWYRQILGQKVEFLVSFYNNEISEKSEIFDDQFSVERPDGSNFTLKIRSTKLEDSAMYFCASTPVYEQYFGPGTRLTVT.

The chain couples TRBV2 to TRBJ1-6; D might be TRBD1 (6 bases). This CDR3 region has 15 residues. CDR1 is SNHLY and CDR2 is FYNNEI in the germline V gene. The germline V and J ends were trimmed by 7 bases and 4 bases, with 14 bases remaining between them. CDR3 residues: CASTETGNYNSPLHF. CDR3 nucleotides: TGTGCCAGCACCGAGACAGGCAATTATAATTCACCCCTCCACTTT.